Listed below are T cell receptor beta chains from one sample, sequenced in a study of T cells in Graves' hyperthyroidism and ophthalmopathy. In TCRdb, the multiplex PCR reads were re-called with MiXCR into one record per CDR3 protein. The table records a few hundred thousand distinct CDR3 sequences, about a sixth of them present only once. The source material was blood. The receptors shown here come from a woman in her twenties or thirties with Graves' hyperthyroidism. Both conserved end residues are part of each CDR3. D genes are given only for firm matches. Not every row has a clone size; where given, it reads once, few, many or a size class.

TRBV6-4	-	-	TRBJ1-5	CASSDSGRGGNQPQHF	TGTGCCAGCAGTGACTCAGGGAGGGGCGGCAATCAGCCCCAGCATTTT
TRBV7-9	many	TRBD2	TRBJ2-1	CASSIIAGGPNEQFF	TGTGCCAGCAGCATCATAGCGGGAGGCCCTAATGAGCAGTTCTTC
TRBV4-1	-	TRBD2	TRBJ2-1	CASSQDTASGFSYNEQFF	TGCGCCAGCAGCCAAGATACGGCTAGCGGGTTCTCCTACAATGAGCAGTTCTTC
TRBV7-2	many	TRBD1	TRBJ1-2	CASSFLPQGADGYTF	TGTGCCAGCAGCTTTCTGCCACAGGGGGCGGATGGCTACACCTTC
TRBV27	-	TRBD1	TRBJ2-1	CASMHRGGVQFF	TGTGCCAGCATGCACAGGGGTGGCGTGCAGTTCTTC
TRBV9	-	TRBD2	TRBJ2-1	CASSVGGLAGNEQFF	TGTGCCAGCAGCGTAGGGGGACTAGCGGGCAATGAGCAGTTCTTC
TRBV11-1	many	-	TRBJ1-4	CASSTDRGENEKLFF	TGTGCCAGCAGCACCGATCGTGGGGAGAATGAAAAACTGTTTTTT
TRBV2	many	-	TRBJ2-1	CASTLDRGNEQFF	TGTGCCAGCACTCTAGACAGAGGCAATGAGCAGTTCTTC
TRBV24-1	many	-	TRBJ2-5	CATSGGVRETQYF	TGTGCCACCAGTGGAGGGGTGAGAGAGACCCAGTACTTC
TRBV7-9	-	TRBD1	TRBJ2-5	CANSLGTGSETQYF	TGTGCCAACAGCTTAGGGACAGGGAGCGAGACCCAGTACTTC
TRBV10-3	-	-	TRBJ2-1	CAISESGAKLNEQFF	TGTGCCATCAGTGAGTCAGGGGCTAAGTTGAATGAGCAGTTCTTC
TRBV2	-	-	TRBJ1-5	CASSDVTERQPQHF	TGTGCCAGCAGTGATGTCACAGAGAGGCAGCCCCAGCATTTT
TRBV28	many	-	TRBJ1-2	CASSLTAATNYGYTF	TGTGCCAGCAGTTTAACGGCCGCGACTAACTATGGCTACACCTTC
TRBV10-3	many	TRBD2	TRBJ2-1	CAISESRSSGISEQFF	TGTGCCATCAGTGAGTCGAGATCTAGCGGGATTTCTGAGCAGTTCTTC
TRBV2	many	-	TRBJ1-2	CASSTGHNYGYTF	TGTGCCAGCTCGACAGGTCATAACTATGGCTACACCTTC
TRBV2	many	-	TRBJ1-5	CASRARSGNQPQHF	TGTGCCAGCAGGGCCCGGTCTGGGAATCAGCCCCAGCATTTT
TRBV6-2/TRBV6-3	many	-	TRBJ1-5	CASSRTWISPQHF	TGTGCCAGCAGTCGAACCTGGATATCGCCCCAGCATTTT
TRBV28	few	-	TRBJ2-1	CASSFPTGTPSYNEQFF	TGTGCCAGCAGTTTTCCTACCGGGACCCCCTCCTACAATGAGCAGTTCTTC
TRBV20-1	many	TRBD2	TRBJ2-7	CSARAAGLAGVYEQYF	TGCAGTGCTAGAGCCGCCGGACTAGCGGGAGTTTACGAGCAGTACTTC